This T cell receptor beta chain was sequenced for a study of regulatory T cells in long-lasting Graves disease. Findings and limits, study-wide: Repertoires from persistent disease leaned toward TRBV28, TRBJ1-2 and TRBJ2-5. Shared public clonotypes totalled 2,741 in persistent patients, compared with roughly 970 in new patients.

HTBI primers from iRepertoire and Arm-PCR of CDR3 regions yielded the TCR beta libraries. TCRdb re-analysed the multiplex PCR reads in MiXCR, keeping a single row per CDR3 protein. The sample lists roughly 420,000 distinct CDR3 sequences; around 15% were seen once. As for time point: newly diagnosed GD, antithyroid drugs for less than 3 months. After RNA was extracted from PBMCs, the TCR library was made from it. EDTA tubes received roughly 8.6 milliliters of drawn peripheral blood. The CDR3 loop spans 16 amino acids. Germline V CDR1 and CDR2: LNHDA, SQIVND (reference sequence). With V trimmed by 3 bases and J by 3 bases, 7 bases remained unmatched. This clonotype has a count of ten or more. Its antigen is currently unknown.

The clonotype originates from a female donor with Graves disease. The input for sequencing was peripheral blood mononuclear cells (PBMCs), taken at new diagnosis, from a patient treated with antithyroid drugs. The chain links TRBV19 to TRBJ2-5; TRBD1 aligns across 10 bases. The CDR3 loop reads CASSIGQGGVKETQYF. In nucleotides, the CDR3 is TGTGCCAGTAGTATCGGACAGGGGGGGGTCAAAGAGACCCAGTACTTC.